A selection of T cell receptor beta chains follows, all from one sample in a study of shared clonotypes between healthy human individuals. TCRdb keeps only in-frame clones here, not all; method: immunoSEQ multiplex PCR. The sample holds 1.5 million to 1.9 million clones, 95% to 99% seen once. The material sequenced was naive CD4+ T cells sorted from blood. The receptors shown here come from a man aged 25 to 40 in good health. CDR3s leave out the opening cysteine and the closing phenylalanine or tryptophan. The order of the fields is CDR3 length, V gene, J gene, CDR3 protein.

12	TRBV28	TRBJ1-1	ASSIRGQGTEAF
15	TRBV7-2	TRBJ2-7	ASSLANGRQAAYEQY
13	TRBV28	TRBJ2-3	ASSLYSDLRNTQY
13	TRBV5-1	TRBJ2-7	ASSLSGKKIYEQY
11	TRBV10-3	TRBJ2-7	AIKVGLSYEQY
12	TRBV18	TRBJ2-3	ASSLDSSTDTQY
13	TRBV28	TRBJ2-1	ASESPGENYNEQF
12	TRBV28	TRBJ2-7	ASSAWQGTYEQY
12	TRBV11-2	TRBJ1-2	ASSFGFFRDGYT
12	TRBV7-2	TRBJ2-1	ASSLVLSRGEQF
16	TRBV12-5	TRBJ2-3	ASGLLRLGETSTDTQY
10	TRBV14	TRBJ2-1	ASSQGLWTSF
14	TRBV5-1	TRBJ2-3	ASSLPWDASTDTQY
11	TRBV11-3	TRBJ1-1	ASSRQQGSEAF
15	TRBV18	TRBJ2-7	ASSLLARTPTPYEQY
13	TRBV6-5	TRBJ1-5	ASRRTGVNNQPQH
12	TRBV5-5	TRBJ2-5	ASNGLGGLETQY
13	TRBV5-1	TRBJ2-3	ASSLDAVSTDTQY
13	TRBV28	TRBJ1-4	ASGSPGQPNEKLF
14	TRBV6-1	TRBJ2-5	ASSEGLRDWQETQY
12	TRBV5-4	TRBJ2-5	ASSFAGNKETQY
12	TRBV30	TRBJ2-5	AWSPFSQGKTQY
14	TRBV7-2	TRBJ2-3	ASSLLPGTRGDTQY
10	TRBV6-1	TRBJ1-5	ASSEVTRPQH